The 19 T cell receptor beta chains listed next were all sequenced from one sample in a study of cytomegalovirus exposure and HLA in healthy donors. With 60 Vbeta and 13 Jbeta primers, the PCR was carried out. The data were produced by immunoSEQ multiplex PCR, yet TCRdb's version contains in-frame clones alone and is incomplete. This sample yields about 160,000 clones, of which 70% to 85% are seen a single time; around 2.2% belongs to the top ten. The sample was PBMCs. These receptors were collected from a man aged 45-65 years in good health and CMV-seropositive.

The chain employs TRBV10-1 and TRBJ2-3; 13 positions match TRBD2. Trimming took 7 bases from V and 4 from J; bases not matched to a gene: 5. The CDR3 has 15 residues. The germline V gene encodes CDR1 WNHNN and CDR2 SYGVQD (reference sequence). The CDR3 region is CASKRTSGGPDTQYF. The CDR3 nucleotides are TGCGCCAGCAAGCGGACTAGCGGGGGTCCAGATACGCAGTATTTT.

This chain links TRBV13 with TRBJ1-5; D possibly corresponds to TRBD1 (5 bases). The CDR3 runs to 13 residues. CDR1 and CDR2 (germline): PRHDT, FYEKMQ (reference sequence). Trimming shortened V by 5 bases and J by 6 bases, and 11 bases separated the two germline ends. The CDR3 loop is CASSAGGGQPQHF. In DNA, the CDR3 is TGTGCCAGCAGCGCGGGCGGGGGTCAGCCCCAGCATTTT. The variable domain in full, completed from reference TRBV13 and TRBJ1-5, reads AAGVIQSPRHLIKEKRETATLKCYPIPRHDTVYWYQQGPGQDPQFLISFYEKMQSDKGSIPDRFSAQQFSDYHSELNMSSLELGDSALYFCASSAGGGQPQHFGDGTRLSIL.

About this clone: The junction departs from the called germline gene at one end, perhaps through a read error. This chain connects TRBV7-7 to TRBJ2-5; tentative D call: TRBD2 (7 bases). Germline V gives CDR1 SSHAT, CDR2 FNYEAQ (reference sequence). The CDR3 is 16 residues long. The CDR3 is CASSSIGGGSQETQYF. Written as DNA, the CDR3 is TGTGCTAGCAGCTCCATAGGGGGGGGGTCCCAAGAGACCCAGTACTTC.

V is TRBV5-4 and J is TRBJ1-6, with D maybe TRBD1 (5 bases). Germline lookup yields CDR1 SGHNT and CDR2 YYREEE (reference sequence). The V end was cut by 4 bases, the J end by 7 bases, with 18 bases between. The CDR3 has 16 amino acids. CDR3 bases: TGTGCCAGCAGCCCGGGGGTCCATTCAGTGAATTCACCCCTCCACTTT. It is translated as CASSPGVHSVNSPLHF.

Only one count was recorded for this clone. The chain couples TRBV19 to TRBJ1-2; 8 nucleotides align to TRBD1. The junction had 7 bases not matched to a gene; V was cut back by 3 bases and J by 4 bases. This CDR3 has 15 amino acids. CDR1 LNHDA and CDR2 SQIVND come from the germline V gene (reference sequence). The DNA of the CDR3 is TGTGCCAGTAGTATCCAGGACAGGGACGGCTATGGCTACACCTTC. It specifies CASSIQDRDGYGYTF.

The CDR3 sequence is CASSDNRGSGTDTQYF. The CDR3, as DNA: TGTGCCAGCAGCGATAACAGGGGGTCCGGCACAGATACGCAGTATTTT. The V gene is TRBV9, the J gene TRBJ2-3, with 8 nucleotides matching TRBD1. CDR3 length equals 16 residues. J was trimmed by 1 base and V by 3 bases; bases with no gene match: 7. Germline V gene sequence: CDR1 SGDLS, CDR2 YYNGEE.

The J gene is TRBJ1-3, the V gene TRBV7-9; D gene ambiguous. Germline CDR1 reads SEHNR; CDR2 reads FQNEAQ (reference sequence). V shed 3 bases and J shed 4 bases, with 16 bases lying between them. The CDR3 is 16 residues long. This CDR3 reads CASSLISDGFGNTIYF. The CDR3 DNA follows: TGTGCCAGCAGCTTGATCAGCGATGGTTTCGGAAACACCATATATTTT.

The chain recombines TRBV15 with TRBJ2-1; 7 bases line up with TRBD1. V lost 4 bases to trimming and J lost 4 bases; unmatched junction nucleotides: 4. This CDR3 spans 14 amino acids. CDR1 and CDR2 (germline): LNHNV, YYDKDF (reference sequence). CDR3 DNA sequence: TGTGCCACCAGCATGGACAGGCTGTACAATGAGCAGTTCTTC. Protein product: CATSMDRLYNEQFF.

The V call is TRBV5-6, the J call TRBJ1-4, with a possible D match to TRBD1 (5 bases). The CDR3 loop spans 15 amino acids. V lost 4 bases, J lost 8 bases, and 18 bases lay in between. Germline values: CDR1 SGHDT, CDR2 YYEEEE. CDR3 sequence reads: CASSVTTNGGEKLFF. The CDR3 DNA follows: TGTGCCAGCAGCGTAACAACTAACGGGGGGGAAAAACTGTTTTTT.

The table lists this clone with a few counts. The CDR3 DNA reads TGTGCCTGGAGTGTAGGCCAGGTTAGGGGCCAGCCCCAGCATTTT. This codes for CAWSVGQVRGQPQHF. The J gene is TRBJ1-5, the V gene TRBV30, with D possibly matching TRBD1 (5 bases). This CDR3 is built from 15 residues. V was shortened by 0 bases and J by 7 bases, with 16 bases between the two germline ends. Germline V gives CDR1 GTSNPN, CDR2 SVGIG (reference sequence).

CDR3 DNA: TGTGCCAGCAGTTACTCGGGACAGGGAAGTTCACCCCTCCACTTT. Translation: CASSYSGQGSSPLHF. V and J are TRBV6-5 and TRBJ1-6, with 9 positions matching TRBD1. V lost 0 bases, J lost 9 bases, and 3 bases stayed unmatched. CDR3 length equals 15 residues. Per the germline V gene, CDR1 is MNHEY and CDR2 is SVGAGI.

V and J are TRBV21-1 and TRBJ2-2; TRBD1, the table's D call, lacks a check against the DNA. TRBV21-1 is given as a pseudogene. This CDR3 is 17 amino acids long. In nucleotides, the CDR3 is TGTGCCAGCAGCAGGGCGACAGCCCTCAACAACACCGGGGAGCTGTTTTTT. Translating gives CASSRATALNNTGELFF.

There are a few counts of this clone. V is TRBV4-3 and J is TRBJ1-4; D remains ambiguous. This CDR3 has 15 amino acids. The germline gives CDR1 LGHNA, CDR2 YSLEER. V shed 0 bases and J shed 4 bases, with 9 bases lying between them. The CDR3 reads CASSQDRGINEKLFF. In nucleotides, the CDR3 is TGCGCCAGCAGCCAAGATCGCGGGATTAATGAAAAACTGTTTTTT.

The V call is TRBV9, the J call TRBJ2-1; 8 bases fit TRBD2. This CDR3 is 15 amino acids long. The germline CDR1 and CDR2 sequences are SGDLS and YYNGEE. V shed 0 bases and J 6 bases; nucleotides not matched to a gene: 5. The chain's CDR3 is CASSVDGLAGNEQFF. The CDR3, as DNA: TGTGCCAGCAGCGTAGATGGACTAGCAGGCAATGAGCAGTTCTTC.

CDR3 loop: CASSLGVSGLDEQFF. The CDR3 DNA sequence: TGTGCCAGCAGCTTAGGGGTGTCGGGTCTGGATGAGCAGTTCTTC. The chain uses TRBV11-3 and TRBJ2-1; D call uncertain. V gave up 1 base and J gave up 8 bases, with 15 bases separating them. In germline, CDR1 is SGHNT, CDR2 YENEEA. This CDR3 contains 15 residues.

CDR3 in amino acids: CAISPGGWEQYF. The CDR3 DNA follows: TGTGCCATCAGCCCAGGGGGCTGGGAGCAGTACTTC. This chain joins TRBV10-3 and TRBJ2-7; 8 bases are a match to TRBD1. The CDR3 spans 12 residues. Germline V gene sequence: CDR1 ENHRY, CDR2 SYGVKD. Trimming removed 6 bases from V and 7 bases from J; junction bases left unmatched: 5.

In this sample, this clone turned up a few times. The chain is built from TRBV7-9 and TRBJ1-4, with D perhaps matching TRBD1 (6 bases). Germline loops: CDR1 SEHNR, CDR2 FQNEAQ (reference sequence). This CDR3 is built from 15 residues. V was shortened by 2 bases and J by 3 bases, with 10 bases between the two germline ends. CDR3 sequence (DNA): TGTGCCAGCAGCTTAAAGACAGGATCTAATGAAAAACTGTTTTTT. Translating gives CASSLKTGSNEKLFF.

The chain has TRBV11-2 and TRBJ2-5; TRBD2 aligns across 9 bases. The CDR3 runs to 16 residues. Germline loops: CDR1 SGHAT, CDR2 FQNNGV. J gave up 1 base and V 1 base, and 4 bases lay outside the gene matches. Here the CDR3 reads CASSLGSRGGQETQYF. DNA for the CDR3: TGTGCCAGCAGCTTAGGCTCGCGGGGGGGCCAAGAGACCCAGTACTTC.

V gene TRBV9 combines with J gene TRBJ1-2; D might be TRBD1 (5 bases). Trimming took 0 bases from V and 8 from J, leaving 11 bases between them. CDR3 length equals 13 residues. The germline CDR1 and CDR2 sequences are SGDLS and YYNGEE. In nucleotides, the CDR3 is TGTGCCAGCAGCGTAGGACCCGGGGGGGGCTACACCTTC. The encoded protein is CASSVGPGGGYTF.